The rows below give T cell receptor beta chains drawn from one sample of a study of cytomegalovirus exposure and HLA in healthy donors. The repertoire was sequenced with immunoSEQ multiplex PCR; TCRdb's copy has only in-frame clones and lacks some. The sample includes some 150,000 clones. Source material: PBMCs. The receptors derive from a young woman in good health and CMV-seropositive. Each CDR3 is given with its conserved first and last residue.

CDR3 protein,J gene,V gene
CAWRGPGTGFHEQYF,TRBJ2-7,TRBV30
CAISDLRESYEQYF,TRBJ2-7,TRBV10-3
CASSATSGGALDTQYF,TRBJ2-3,TRBV7-9
CASKGQNTGELFF,TRBJ2-2,TRBV4-2
CASSFRSDTQYF,TRBJ2-3,TRBV7-6
CASSYGVRGEQYF,TRBJ2-7,TRBV11-3
CASSYAGVDEQYF,TRBJ2-7,TRBV6-6
CSAKGGGLDEQYF,TRBJ2-7,TRBV29-1
CASSYEGGETQYF,TRBJ2-5,TRBV6-5
CAWSVGGNTEAFF,TRBJ1-1,TRBV30
CASSQDHSNYGYTF,TRBJ1-2,TRBV4-3
CASSQVPGNTEAFF,TRBJ1-1,TRBV14
CASSGSSGDPSYEQYF,TRBJ2-7,TRBV9
CASSLDGGSTYEQYF,TRBJ2-7,TRBV5-1
CASRSGQAGSYEQYF,TRBJ2-7,TRBV7-9
CAWTKTYEQYF,TRBJ2-7,TRBV30
CASSLGRRGGSTDTQYF,TRBJ2-3,TRBV7-3
CASIAANEKLFF,TRBJ1-4,TRBV2
CASSKVLAGETGELFF,TRBJ2-2,TRBV21-1
CASSQGVQRGQETQYF,TRBJ2-5,TRBV14
CASSTGLSTDTQYF,TRBJ2-3,TRBV5-6
CASSQAGLHYNEQFF,TRBJ2-1,TRBV27
CASSFQLAGRTDTQYF,TRBJ2-3,TRBV7-2
CASTPTSGSYEQYF,TRBJ2-7,TRBV10-2
CASSRPGGAGVREQYF,TRBJ2-7,TRBV14
CATSRAGLLETQYF,TRBJ2-5,TRBV15
CASSLGQGDYEQYF,TRBJ2-7,TRBV28
CASSQDFGSGANVLTF,TRBJ2-6,TRBV4-3
CASSQGPAAGSNTGELFF,TRBJ2-2,TRBV4-1
CASSPNQQRPYEQYF,TRBJ2-7,TRBV18
CASSLGGPTNEKLFF,TRBJ1-4,TRBV5-6
CASSLNRDGTEAFF,TRBJ1-1,TRBV27
CASSPWTSGTPGELFF,TRBJ2-2,TRBV27
CAISQGASGDYEQYF,TRBJ2-7,TRBV10-3
CASSLETGGIYGYTF,TRBJ1-2,TRBV5-1
CASSLSVGETQYF,TRBJ2-5,TRBV13
CAWTPRTIVSEQYF,TRBJ2-7,TRBV30
CASSVAPGANYGYTF,TRBJ1-2,TRBV9
CASSIAGPQAGQPQHF,TRBJ1-5,TRBV19
CASSRPQRGGDTIYF,TRBJ1-3,TRBV4-2
CASSSGLAGANEQFF,TRBJ2-1,TRBV7-6
CASSIELTGGRNQPQHF,TRBJ1-5,TRBV19
CARSLRKKDRVIQYF,TRBJ2-4,TRBV5-3
CASSVASGGPENEQFF,TRBJ2-1,TRBV9
CASSQGGTGSLNGYTF,TRBJ1-2,TRBV7-9
CASSDRGPTPLVAPFKQYF,TRBJ2-7,TRBV6-1
CAWMSQPGPRGQYF,TRBJ2-7,TRBV30
CASSQVTEEPQHF,TRBJ1-5,TRBV4-1
CASSEGGPQGGSPLHF,TRBJ1-6,TRBV2
CSACRSGRGTEAFF,TRBJ1-1,TRBV29-1
CASSLGQDYTEAFF,TRBJ1-1,TRBV5-4
CASSLSPDQPQHF,TRBJ1-5,TRBV11-2
CASRPGTASSYEQYF,TRBJ2-7,TRBV4-3
CASSSTGQPTYEQYF,TRBJ2-7,TRBV5-1